Shown below are 25 T cell receptor beta chains from a single sample sequenced in a study of blood T cells in healthy people across ages. A second roughly 6 to 12 cycle PCR used barcoded and J-beta primers. In TCRdb, the 5' RACE reads were re-called with MiXCR into one record per CDR3 protein. The sample lists roughly 700,000 distinct CDR3 sequences; around half were seen once. The sample comprised blood. These receptors all stem from an older woman in good health.

This chain connects TRBV7-3 to TRBJ2-1, with a tentative D call TRBD2 (5 bases). CDR1 SGHTA and CDR2 FQGTGA come from the germline V gene. The CDR3 contains 14 residues. Between the trimmed V and J ends, which lost 1 base and 8 bases, there was a span of 12 bases. The DNA for the CDR3 is TGTGCCAGCAGCTTAATCCCCGGGAAATATGAGCAGTTCTTC. Translation: CASSLIPGKYEQFF. Drawing the rest from reference TRBV7-3 and TRBJ2-1, the complete variable domain is GAGVSQTPSNKVTEKGKYVELRCDPISGHTALYWYRQSLGQGPEFLIYFQGTGAADDSGLPNDRFFAVRPEGSVSTLKIQRTERGDSAVYLCASSLIPGKYEQFFGPGTRLTVL.

This chain connects TRBV20-1 to TRBJ2-1, with 10 bases matching TRBD2. From germline, CDR1 is DFQATT and CDR2 SNEGSKA (reference sequence). J lost 9 bases, V lost 6 bases, and 11 bases had no gene match. The CDR3 sequence is 14 residues long. The CDR3 here is CSAYKREGRSEQFF. The DNA of the CDR3 is TGCAGTGCCTACAAGCGGGAGGGCCGAAGTGAGCAGTTCTTC.

The chain recombines TRBV29-1 with TRBJ2-7, with 12 bases fitting TRBD2. V was clipped by 7 bases and J by 7 bases; unmatched bases: 14. The V gene's germline CDR1 is SQVTM and CDR2 ANQGSEA. The CDR3 is made up of 15 amino acids. CDR3 DNA sequence: TGCAGCGCCCTAGGGACTAGCGGGTTCAACAATGAGCAGTACTTC. Translated, it gives CSALGTSGFNNEQYF.

The V and J genes are TRBV12-3 or TRBV12-4 and TRBJ2-1; 7 bases are shared with TRBD2. With 3 bases clipped from V and 12 bases from J, the junction kept 5 bases outside the gene matches. There are 12 residues in the CDR3. The CDR3 here is CASSLRWEGQFF. Written as DNA, the CDR3 is TGTGCCAGCAGTTTGCGGTGGGAGGGGCAGTTCTTC.

This sequence joins TRBV28 and TRBJ2-7, with 7 bases lining up with TRBD2. From germline, CDR1 is MDHEN and CDR2 SYDVKM. Losses at the gene ends were 7 bases for V and 1 base for J; bases not matched to a gene: 13. The CDR3 sequence is 16 residues long. CDR3 amino acids: CASTQGGSGLSYEQYF. Written as DNA, the CDR3 is TGTGCCAGCACTCAGGGTGGTAGCGGGTTATCCTACGAGCAGTACTTC.

The CDR3 DNA reads as TGCAGTGCTGCTCGGTATCCGGGTGAGCAGTTCTTC. Protein sequence: CSAARYPGEQFF. This chain joins TRBV20-1 and TRBJ2-1; unclear D gene. Per germline, CDR1 DFQATT and CDR2 SNEGSKA (reference sequence). The CDR3 spans 12 residues. The V end lost 5 bases, the J end lost 9 bases, and 14 bases lay between the germline ends.

The CDR3 region is CASSSSVVAQGTDTQYF. The CDR3 nucleotides read TGTGCCAGCAGCTCTAGCGTAGTAGCCCAAGGGACAGATACGCAGTATTTT. V and J are TRBV9 and TRBJ2-3, with D tentatively TRBD2 (6 bases). CDR1 is SGDLS, CDR2 YYNGEE, per germline. V lost 4 bases to trimming and J lost 3 bases, with 21 bases between them. CDR3 size: 17 residues.

This clonotype came up a few times. J is TRBJ2-3 and V is TRBV25-1, with 7 bases lining up with TRBD1. The V and J ends lost 4 bases and 7 bases, in that order; junction bases with no gene match: 8. Germline V CDR1 and CDR2: MGHDK, SYGVNS. This CDR3 region has 14 residues. The CDR3 here is CASSARQGLNTQYF. For the CDR3, the DNA is TGTGCCAGCAGTGCACGACAGGGATTAAATACGCAGTATTTT.

The J gene is TRBJ1-4, the V gene TRBV2; D remains ambiguous. V was shortened by 7 bases and J by 8 bases, with 8 bases between the two germline ends. Germline V gives CDR1 SNHLY, CDR2 FYNNEI. The CDR3 extends over 11 amino acids. Here the CDR3 reads CASNSYEKLFF. CDR3 bases: TGTGCCAGCAATAGCTACGAAAAACTGTTTTTT.

This chain connects TRBV24-1 to TRBJ1-1; 8 nucleotides line up with TRBD1. The CDR3 covers 16 residues. CDR1 is KGHDR, CDR2 SFDVKD, per germline. J was trimmed by 4 bases and V by 5 bases; bases with no gene match: 11. CDR3 nucleotide sequence: TGTGCCACCAGTGCCGAGCCCCCAGGGACAGGCACTGAAGCTTTCTTT. Translating it yields CATSAEPPGTGTEAFF.

V gene TRBV29-1 combines with J gene TRBJ2-3; no reliable D call. V lost 1 base and J lost 1, with 12 bases in between. The germline V gene has CDR1 SQVTM and CDR2 ANQGSEA. The CDR3 sequence is 15 residues long. The CDR3 loop is CSVEVGSGGTDTQYF. Here the CDR3 DNA reads TGCAGCGTTGAAGTTGGCAGTGGGGGCACAGATACGCAGTATTTT.

V gene TRBV27 combines with J gene TRBJ2-1, with 7 bases aligning to TRBD1. The CDR3 spans 16 residues. V dropped 7 bases and J dropped 0; count of bases not matched to a gene: 9. Germline CDR1 is MNHEY and CDR2 is SMNVEV (reference sequence). In DNA, the CDR3 is TGTGCCAGCACCTCTTACAGGGGCAACTCCTACAATGAGCAGTTCTTC. Translation gives CASTSYRGNSYNEQFF.

As concerns this clonotype: The junction shows a germline mismatch at one end, possibly a read error. This chain connects TRBV29-1 to TRBJ2-7; weak D call: TRBD1 (6 bases). The germline CDR1 and CDR2 sequences are SQVTM and ANQGSEA. The CDR3 covers 14 residues. The CDR3 reads CSVNDRSRSYERYF. As DNA, the CDR3 is TGCAGCGTCAACGACAGGTCCCGCTCCTACGAGCGGTACTTC.

This clonotype was seen a handful of times. This rearrangement joins TRBV29-1 to TRBJ1-2; the match to TRBD1 covers 8 bases. After removal of 7 bases from V and 7 bases from J, the junction contained 5 bases not matched to a gene. Germline V lookup: CDR1 SQVTM, CDR2 ANQGSEA. The CDR3 covers 11 residues. In DNA, the CDR3 is TGCAGCGCAGGGGGCACGGGTGGCTACACCTTC. It translates to CSAGGTGGYTF.

The sample holds a few counts of this clonotype. V is TRBV29-1 and J is TRBJ1-2; D gene uncertain. The V end lost 7 bases, the J end lost 6 bases, and 12 bases lay between the germline ends. Germline V gives CDR1 SQVTM, CDR2 ANQGSEA. This CDR3 is built from 11 residues. CDR3 nucleotide sequence: TGCAGCGGGAGGGAGGGCCATGGCTACACCTTC. Its translation: CSGREGHGYTF.

The rearrangement links TRBV28 to TRBJ1-2; 8 nucleotides align to TRBD1. After removal of 5 bases from V and 5 bases from J, the junction contained 7 bases not matched to a gene. The CDR3 runs to 14 residues. Germline-derived CDR1 and CDR2 are MDHEN and SYDVKM. CDR3 in amino acids: CASSQNRGWYGYTF. CDR3 nucleotides: TGTGCCAGCAGTCAAAACAGGGGGTGGTATGGCTACACCTTC.

There are a few counts of this clonotype. The chain employs TRBV7-2 and TRBJ1-6; tentative D call: TRBD1 (6 bases). V dropped 1 base and J dropped 7 bases, with 11 bases sitting between them. The length of the CDR3 is 15 residues. CDR1 and CDR2 (germline): SGHTA, FQGNSA. CDR3: CASSLDRVENSPLHF. The CDR3, as DNA: TGTGCCAGCAGCTTAGACAGGGTAGAGAATTCACCCCTCCACTTT.

V gene TRBV28 combines with J gene TRBJ2-5; 7 bases are a match to TRBD2. This CDR3 is built from 15 residues. V shed 7 bases and J 5 bases; nucleotides not matched to a gene: 13. In germline, CDR1 is MDHEN, CDR2 SYDVKM. Here the CDR3 reads CASKLSGQIGETQYF. DNA of the CDR3: TGTGCCAGCAAACTTAGCGGGCAGATAGGGGAGACCCAGTACTTC.

J is TRBJ2-1 and V is TRBV20-1; the D is unclear. The V and J ends lost 3 bases and 3 bases respectively, with 12 bases between them. This CDR3 region has 14 residues. Germline CDR1 and CDR2: DFQATT and SNEGSKA (reference sequence). The chain's CDR3 is CSASPQSDYNEQFF. The CDR3 DNA follows: TGCAGTGCTAGCCCCCAGTCGGACTACAATGAGCAGTTCTTC.

This clonotype was seen at least ten times. The rearrangement joins TRBV6-2 or TRBV6-3 to TRBJ2-7; D might be TRBD2 (6 bases). Germline V gene lookup returns CDR1 MNHEY and CDR2 SVGEGT. The ends were cut back, 10 bases at V and 0 bases at J, with 19 bases in the middle. This CDR3 region has 15 residues. The CDR3 reads CATSPGRGLSYEQYF. The CDR3 region has the DNA TGTGCCACCAGCCCCGGGCGGGGTCTCTCCTACGAGCAGTACTTC.

The chain links TRBV6-5 to TRBJ2-7; 7 positions agree with TRBD1. This CDR3 is built from 18 residues. The ends lost 2 bases at V and 3 bases at J; junction bases unmatched: 16. CDR1 MNHEY and CDR2 SVGAGI come from the germline V gene. In DNA form, the CDR3 reads TGTGCCAGCAGTTACCGGCCTCGGACAGGTGGGCTCAGCTACGAGCAGTACTTC. As protein: CASSYRPRTGGLSYEQYF.

V and J are TRBV28 and TRBJ1-5; 8 bases agree with TRBD1. The length of the CDR3 is 14 residues. Trimming took 10 bases from V and 12 from J; bases not matched to a gene: 17. CDR1 and CDR2 (germline): MDHEN, SYDVKM. Here the CDR3 DNA reads TGTGCCACCCTACAGGACAGGGCTAATCAGGGCCAGCATTTT. Amino acid sequence: CATLQDRANQGQHF.

There are a few counts of this clonotype. This sequence joins TRBV9 and TRBJ2-2, with D tentatively TRBD2 (6 bases). The CDR3 contains 17 residues. Germline V CDR1 and CDR2: SGDLS, YYNGEE. V shed 3 bases and J shed 1 base, with 16 bases lying between them. Written as DNA, the CDR3 is TGTGCCAGCAGCGGCCGAAACCGGGACTGGAACACCGGGGAGCTGTTTTTT. Its translation is CASSGRNRDWNTGELFF.

The count of this clonotype is one. CDR3 coding DNA: TGCAGTGCTAGGGGGATCGACAGGGGTGGAACAGATACGCAGTATTTT. It codes for CSARGIDRGGTDTQYF. This sequence joins TRBV20-1 and TRBJ2-3; 8 bases align to TRBD1. Unmatched junction bases numbered 11, after V lost 3 bases and J lost 3 bases. Looked up from germline, CDR1 is DFQATT and CDR2 is SNEGSKA (reference sequence). This CDR3 has 16 amino acids.

This chain uses TRBV4-1 with TRBJ2-7, with D possibly being TRBD2 (5 bases). The CDR3 consists of 19 residues. V lost 5 bases and J lost 7, with 33 bases in between. Germline CDR1 reads MGHRA; CDR2 reads YSYEKL. This CDR3 is CASSASRAASSSSYNEQYF. CDR3 DNA: TGCGCCAGCAGCGCCTCTCGAGCGGCCTCCTCGAGCTCCTACAATGAGCAGTACTTC.